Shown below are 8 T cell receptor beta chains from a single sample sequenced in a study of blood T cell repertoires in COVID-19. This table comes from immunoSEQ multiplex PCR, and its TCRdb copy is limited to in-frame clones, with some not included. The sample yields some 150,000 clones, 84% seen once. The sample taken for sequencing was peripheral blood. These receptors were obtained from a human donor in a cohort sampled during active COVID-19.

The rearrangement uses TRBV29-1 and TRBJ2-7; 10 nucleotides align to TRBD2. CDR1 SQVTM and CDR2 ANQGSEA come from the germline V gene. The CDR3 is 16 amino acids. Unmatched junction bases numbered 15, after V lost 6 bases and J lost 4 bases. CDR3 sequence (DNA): TGCAGCGTGGGCGAAGCTCTAGCGGGGGTAACATACGAGCAGTACTTC. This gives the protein CSVGEALAGVTYEQYF.

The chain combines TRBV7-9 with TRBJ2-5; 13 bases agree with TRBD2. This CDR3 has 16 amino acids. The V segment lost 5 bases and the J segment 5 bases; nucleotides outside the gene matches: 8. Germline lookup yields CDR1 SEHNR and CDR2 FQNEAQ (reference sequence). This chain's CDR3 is CASSPSGTSGAETQYF. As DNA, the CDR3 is TGTGCCAGCAGCCCCTCCGGGACTAGCGGGGCGGAGACCCAGTACTTC.

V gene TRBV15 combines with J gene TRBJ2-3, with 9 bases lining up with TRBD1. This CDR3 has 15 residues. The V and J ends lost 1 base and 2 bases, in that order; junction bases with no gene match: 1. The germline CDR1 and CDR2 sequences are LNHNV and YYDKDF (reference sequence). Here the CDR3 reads CATSRGDRDTDTQYF. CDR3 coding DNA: TGTGCCACCAGCAGAGGGGACAGGGACACAGATACGCAGTATTTT.

CDR3 residues: CASSDAGQGNTGELFF. CDR3 in DNA: TGTGCCAGCAGTGATGCGGGGCAGGGGAACACCGGGGAGCTGTTTTTT. The chain recombines TRBV25-1 with TRBJ2-2, with D maybe TRBD2 (6 bases). CDR3 length equals 16 residues. The ends were cut back, 3 bases at V and 1 base at J, with 12 bases in the middle. Germline values: CDR1 MGHDK, CDR2 SYGVNS.

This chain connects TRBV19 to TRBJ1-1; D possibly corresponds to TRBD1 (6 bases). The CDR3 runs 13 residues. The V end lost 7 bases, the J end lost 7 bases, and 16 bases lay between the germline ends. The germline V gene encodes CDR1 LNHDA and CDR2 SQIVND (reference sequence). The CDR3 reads CASIRGGEDEAFF. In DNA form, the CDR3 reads TGTGCCAGTATTAGGGGGGGGGAAGATGAAGCTTTCTTT.

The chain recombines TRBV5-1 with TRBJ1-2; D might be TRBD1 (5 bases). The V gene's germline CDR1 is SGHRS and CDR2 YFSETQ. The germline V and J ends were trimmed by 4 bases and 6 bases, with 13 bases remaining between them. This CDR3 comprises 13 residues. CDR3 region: CASSPDGGDGYTF. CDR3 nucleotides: TGCGCCAGCAGCCCCGACGGAGGGGATGGCTACACCTTC. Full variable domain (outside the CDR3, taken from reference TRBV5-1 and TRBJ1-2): KAGVTQTPRYLIKTRGQQVTLSCSPISGHRSVSWYQQTPGQGLQFLFEYFSETQRNKGNFPGRFSGRQFSNSRSEMNVSTLELGDSALYLCASSPDGGDGYTFGSGTRLTVV.

The CDR3 sequence: CASSVKQGAPGRYGYTF. The CDR3 DNA reads as TGTGCCAGCAGCGTGAAACAGGGGGCCCCTGGGCGGTATGGCTACACCTTC. The V gene is TRBV5-8, the J gene TRBJ1-2; 9 bases fit TRBD1. Unmatched junction bases numbered 15, after V lost 4 bases and J lost 5 bases. Germline V gene sequence: CDR1 SGHTS, CDR2 YDEGEE. The CDR3 has 17 residues. Full variable domain (outside the CDR3, taken from reference TRBV5-8 and TRBJ1-2): EAGVTQSPTHLIKTRGQQATLRCSPISGHTSVYWYQQALGLGLQFLLWYDEGEERNRGNFPPRFSGRQFPNYSSELNVNALELEDSALYLCASSVKQGAPGRYGYTFGSGTRLTVV.

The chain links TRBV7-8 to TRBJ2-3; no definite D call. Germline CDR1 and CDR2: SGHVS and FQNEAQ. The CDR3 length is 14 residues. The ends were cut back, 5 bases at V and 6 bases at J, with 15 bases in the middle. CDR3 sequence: CASSPTRRADTQYF. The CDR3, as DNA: TGTGCCAGCAGCCCGACGCGGCGAGCGGATACGCAGTATTTT.